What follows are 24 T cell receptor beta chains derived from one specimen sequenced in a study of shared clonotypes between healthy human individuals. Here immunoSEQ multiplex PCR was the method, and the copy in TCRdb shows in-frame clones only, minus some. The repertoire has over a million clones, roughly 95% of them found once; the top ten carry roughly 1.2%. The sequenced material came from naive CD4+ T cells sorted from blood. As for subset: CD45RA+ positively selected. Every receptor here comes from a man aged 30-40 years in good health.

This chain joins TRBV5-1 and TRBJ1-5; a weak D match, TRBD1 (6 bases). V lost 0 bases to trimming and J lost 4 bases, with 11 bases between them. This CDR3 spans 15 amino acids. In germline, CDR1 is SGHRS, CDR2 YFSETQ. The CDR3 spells CASSLEGQGNQPQHF. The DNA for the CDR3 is TGCGCCAGCAGCTTGGAGGGGCAGGGGAATCAGCCCCAGCATTTT. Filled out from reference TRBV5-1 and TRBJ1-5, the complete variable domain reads KAGVTQTPRYLIKTRGQQVTLSCSPISGHRSVSWYQQTPGQGLQFLFEYFSETQRNKGNFPGRFSGRQFSNSRSEMNVSTLELGDSALYLCASSLEGQGNQPQHFGDGTRLSIL.

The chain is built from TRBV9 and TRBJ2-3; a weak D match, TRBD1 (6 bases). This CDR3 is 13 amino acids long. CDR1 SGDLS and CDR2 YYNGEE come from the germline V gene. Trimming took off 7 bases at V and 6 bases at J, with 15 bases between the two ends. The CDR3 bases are TGTGCCAGCGCCTCTACAGGGAAGGATACGCAGTATTTT. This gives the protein CASASTGKDTQYF.

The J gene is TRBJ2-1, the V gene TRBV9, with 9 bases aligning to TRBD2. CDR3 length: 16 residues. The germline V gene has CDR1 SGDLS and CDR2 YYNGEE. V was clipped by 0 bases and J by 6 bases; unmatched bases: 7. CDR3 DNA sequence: TGTGCCAGCAGCGTAGCTAGCGGGACCTCAATCAATGAGCAGTTCTTC. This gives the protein CASSVASGTSINEQFF.

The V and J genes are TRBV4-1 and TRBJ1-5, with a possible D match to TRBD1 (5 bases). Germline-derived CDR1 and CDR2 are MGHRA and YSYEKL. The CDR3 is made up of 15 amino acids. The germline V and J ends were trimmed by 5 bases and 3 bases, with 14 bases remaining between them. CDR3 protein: CASSGRDGDNQPQHF. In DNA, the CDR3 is TGCGCCAGCAGCGGCCGGGACGGAGACAATCAGCCCCAGCATTTT.

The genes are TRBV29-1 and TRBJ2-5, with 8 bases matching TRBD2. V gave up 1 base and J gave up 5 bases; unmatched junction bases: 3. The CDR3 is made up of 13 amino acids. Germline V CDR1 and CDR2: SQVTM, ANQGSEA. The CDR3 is CSVEGGLGETQYF. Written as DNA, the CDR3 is TGCAGCGTTGAAGGGGGACTAGGGGAGACCCAGTACTTC.

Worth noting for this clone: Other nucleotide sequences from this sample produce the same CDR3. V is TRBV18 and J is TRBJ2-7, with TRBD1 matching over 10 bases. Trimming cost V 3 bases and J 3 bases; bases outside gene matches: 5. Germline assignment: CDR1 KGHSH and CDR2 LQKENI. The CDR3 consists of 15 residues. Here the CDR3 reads CASSPGGDRGYEQYF. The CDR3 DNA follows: TGTGCCAGCTCACCGGGAGGGGACAGGGGCTACGAGCAGTACTTC.

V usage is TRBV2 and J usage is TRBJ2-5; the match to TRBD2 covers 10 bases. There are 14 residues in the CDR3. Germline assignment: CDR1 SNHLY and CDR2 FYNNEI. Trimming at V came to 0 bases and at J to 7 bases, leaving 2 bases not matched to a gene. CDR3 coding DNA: TGTGCCAGCAGTGAAGCTTTAGCGGGAGGGACCCAGTACTTC. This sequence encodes CASSEALAGGTQYF.

CDR3 protein: CAWALVEGVEAFF. The CDR3 DNA follows: TGTGCCTGGGCTTTGGTAGAGGGGGTTGAAGCTTTCTTT. The rearrangement links TRBV30 to TRBJ1-1, with TRBD1 as a possible D gene (6 bases). The CDR3 is 13 residues long. Germline V gives CDR1 GTSNPN, CDR2 SVGIG (reference sequence). V lost 5 bases and J 7 bases, leaving 17 bases between the germline ends.

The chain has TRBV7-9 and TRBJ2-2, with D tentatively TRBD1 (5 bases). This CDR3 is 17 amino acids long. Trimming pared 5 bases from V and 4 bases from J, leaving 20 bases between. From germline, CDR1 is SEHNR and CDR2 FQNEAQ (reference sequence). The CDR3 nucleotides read TGTGCCAGCAGCCCCTTAGTTGACAGTATATCCACCGGGGAGCTGTTTTTT. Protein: CASSPLVDSISTGELFF.

CDR3 in amino acids: CASSLGPGPQEVEQFF. DNA of the CDR3: TGTGCCAGCAGCTTAGGTCCGGGGCCCCAAGAGGTTGAGCAGTTCTTC. V and J are TRBV7-8 and TRBJ2-1; D could derive from TRBD1 or TRBD2 (5 bases each). Germline V gene sequence: CDR1 SGHVS, CDR2 FQNEAQ. Between the trimmed V and J ends, which lost 1 base and 9 bases, there was a span of 19 bases. The CDR3 contains 16 residues.

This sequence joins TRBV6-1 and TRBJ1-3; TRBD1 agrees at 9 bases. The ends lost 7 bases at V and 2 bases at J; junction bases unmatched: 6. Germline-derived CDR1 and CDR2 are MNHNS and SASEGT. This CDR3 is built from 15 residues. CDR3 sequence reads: CASTRGQGAGNTIYF. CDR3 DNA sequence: TGTGCCAGCACTCGGGGACAGGGCGCTGGAAACACCATATATTTT.

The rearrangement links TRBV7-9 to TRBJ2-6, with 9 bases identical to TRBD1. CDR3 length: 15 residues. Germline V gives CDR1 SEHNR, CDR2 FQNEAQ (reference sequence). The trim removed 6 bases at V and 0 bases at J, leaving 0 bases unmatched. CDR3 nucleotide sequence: TGTGCCAGCAGGACAGGGGGCTCTGGGGCCAACGTCCTGACTTTC. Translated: CASRTGGSGANVLTF.

The DNA of the CDR3 is TGTGCCAGCAGTGAATCGACCCAGGATAGTTACCAAGAGACCCAGTACTTC. It encodes CASSESTQDSYQETQYF. V is TRBV6-1 and J is TRBJ2-5; no reliable D call. Germline values: CDR1 MNHNS, CDR2 SASEGT. Deletions cut 2 bases from V and 0 bases from J, with 16 bases between. The CDR3 spans 17 residues.

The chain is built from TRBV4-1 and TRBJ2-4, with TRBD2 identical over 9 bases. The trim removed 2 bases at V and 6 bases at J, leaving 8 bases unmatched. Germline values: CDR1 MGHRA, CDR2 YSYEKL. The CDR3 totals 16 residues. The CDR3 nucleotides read TGCGCCAGCAGCCAACCTAGCGGGGAAGGCGGAAACATTCAGTACTTC. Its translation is CASSQPSGEGGNIQYF.

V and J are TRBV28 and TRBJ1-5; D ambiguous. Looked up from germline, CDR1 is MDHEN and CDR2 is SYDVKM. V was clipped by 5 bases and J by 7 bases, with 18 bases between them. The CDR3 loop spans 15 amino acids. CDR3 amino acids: CASSPLYQPEQPQHF. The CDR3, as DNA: TGTGCCAGCAGTCCACTCTATCAGCCAGAACAGCCCCAGCATTTT.

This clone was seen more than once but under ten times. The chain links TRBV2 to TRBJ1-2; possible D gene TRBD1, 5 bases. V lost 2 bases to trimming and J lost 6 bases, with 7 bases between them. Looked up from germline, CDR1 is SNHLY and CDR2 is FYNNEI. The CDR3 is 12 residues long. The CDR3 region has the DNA TGTGCCAGCAGTGAACTCAGGGATGGCTACACCTTC. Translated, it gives CASSELRDGYTF.

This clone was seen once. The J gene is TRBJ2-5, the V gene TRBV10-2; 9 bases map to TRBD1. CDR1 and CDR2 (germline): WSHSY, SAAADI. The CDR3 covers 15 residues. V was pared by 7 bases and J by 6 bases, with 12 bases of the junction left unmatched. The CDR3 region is CASTLGGQGGKTQYF. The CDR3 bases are TGCGCCAGCACCCTGGGGGGACAGGGAGGCAAGACCCAGTACTTC.

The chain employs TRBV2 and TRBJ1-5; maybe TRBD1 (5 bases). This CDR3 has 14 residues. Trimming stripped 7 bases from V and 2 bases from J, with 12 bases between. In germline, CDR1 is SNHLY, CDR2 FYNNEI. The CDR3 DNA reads TGTGCCAGCACCCCCGGGGGGGGCAATCAGCCCCAGCATTTT. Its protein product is CASTPGGGNQPQHF.

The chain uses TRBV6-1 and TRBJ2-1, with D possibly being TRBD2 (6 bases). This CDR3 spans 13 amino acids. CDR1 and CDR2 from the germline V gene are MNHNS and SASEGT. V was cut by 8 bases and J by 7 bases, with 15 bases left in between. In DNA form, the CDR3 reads TGTGCCAGCGTTGTGGGGAGGTTGAATGAGCAGTTCTTC. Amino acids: CASVVGRLNEQFF.

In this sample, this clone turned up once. CDR3 in amino acids: CASSEWTGGSVFGNTIYF. For the CDR3, the DNA is TGTGCCAGCAGTGAGTGGACAGGTGGGAGCGTCTTTGGAAACACCATATATTTT. J is TRBJ1-3 and V is TRBV6-1; 7 bases fit TRBD1. CDR3 length: 18 residues. The V gene's germline CDR1 is MNHNS and CDR2 SASEGT. Trimming cost V 3 bases and J 3 bases; bases outside gene matches: 14.

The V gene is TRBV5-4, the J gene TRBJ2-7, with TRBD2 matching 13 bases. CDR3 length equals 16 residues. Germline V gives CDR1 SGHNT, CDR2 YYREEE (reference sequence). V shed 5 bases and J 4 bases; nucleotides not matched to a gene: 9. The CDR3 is CASSPGTSGMSYEQYF. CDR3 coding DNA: TGTGCCAGCAGTCCCGGGACTAGCGGGATGTCGTACGAGCAGTACTTC.

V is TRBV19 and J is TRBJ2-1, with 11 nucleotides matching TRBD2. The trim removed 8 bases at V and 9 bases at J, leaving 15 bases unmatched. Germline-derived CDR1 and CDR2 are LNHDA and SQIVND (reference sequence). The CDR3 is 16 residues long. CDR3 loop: CASRGVLAGGNSEQFF. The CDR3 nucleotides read TGTGCCAGTCGAGGGGTTCTAGCGGGAGGAAACAGTGAGCAGTTCTTC.

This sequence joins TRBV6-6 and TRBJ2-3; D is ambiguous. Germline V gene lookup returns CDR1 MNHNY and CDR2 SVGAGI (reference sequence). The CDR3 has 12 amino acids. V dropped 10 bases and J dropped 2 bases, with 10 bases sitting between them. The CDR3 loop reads CANAIITDTQYF. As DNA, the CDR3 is TGTGCCAACGCGATAATCACAGATACGCAGTATTTT.

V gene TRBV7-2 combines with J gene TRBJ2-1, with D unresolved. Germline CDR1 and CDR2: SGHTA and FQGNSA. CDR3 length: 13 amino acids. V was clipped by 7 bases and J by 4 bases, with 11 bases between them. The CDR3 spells CASTPGQYNEQFF. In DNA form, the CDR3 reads TGTGCCAGCACGCCCGGGCAGTACAATGAGCAGTTCTTC.